Here is one TCR beta chain with its context. The antigen is undetermined. The data are from a study of T cell responses to AZD1222 COVID-19 vaccine. Sequenced by immunoSEQ multiplex PCR; TCRdb stores in-frame clones only, minus some. This sample has 90,000 to 120,000 clones; approximately 90% occur once, and the top ten carry about 5%. Overall study findings and caveats: Repertoire sampling happened only post peak T cell response. AZD1222 recipients seropositive at baseline numbered only five to seven. Reportedly, nearly half the spike-specific TCRs target unmutated variant regions.

The germline V gene has CDR1 SGDLS and CDR2 YYNGEE. The CDR3 covers 14 residues. V dropped 0 bases and J dropped 4 bases, with 9 bases sitting between them. The sample here was peripheral blood, taken 28 days after the second AZD1222 dose. This rearrangement joins TRBV9 to TRBJ2-3; D perhaps matches TRBD2 (6 bases). This receptor was identified in an adult who received the AZD1222 COVID-19 vaccine. The CDR3 nucleotides read TGTGCCAGCAGCGTAGTCGGGGGAGCAGATACGCAGTATTTT. This codes for CASSVVGGADTQYF.